This T cell receptor (beta chain) was found in a study of T cells in Graves' hyperthyroidism and ophthalmopathy. Study observations and caveats: Separating ophthalmopathy from stable hyperthyroidism was achieved by a 13 V-J model.

Concerning this clonotype itself: What it binds is not known.

RNA transcripts served as the template for amplifying TCR beta CDR3 regions. The TCR CDR3 first-round RT-PCR relied on the HTBI primer set. TCRdb used MiXCR to reprocess the multiplex PCR reads, holding one entry per CDR3 protein. This table holds about 570,000 distinct CDR3 sequences, roughly 50% found once. V lost 5 bases, J lost 6 bases, and 3 bases stayed unmatched. Germline CDR1 and CDR2: SGDLS and YYNGEE. CDR3 length equals 12 residues. Source material: peripheral blood or thyroid tissue (not recorded which). The V and J genes are TRBV9 and TRBJ2-7; 9 nucleotides align to TRBD1. The clonotype originates from an adult woman with Graves' disease, either hyperthyroidism or ophthalmopathy (not recorded which). In nucleotides, the CDR3 is TGTGCCAGCAGAGGGACAGGGAGCGAGCAGTACTTC. Protein product: CASRGTGSEQYF.